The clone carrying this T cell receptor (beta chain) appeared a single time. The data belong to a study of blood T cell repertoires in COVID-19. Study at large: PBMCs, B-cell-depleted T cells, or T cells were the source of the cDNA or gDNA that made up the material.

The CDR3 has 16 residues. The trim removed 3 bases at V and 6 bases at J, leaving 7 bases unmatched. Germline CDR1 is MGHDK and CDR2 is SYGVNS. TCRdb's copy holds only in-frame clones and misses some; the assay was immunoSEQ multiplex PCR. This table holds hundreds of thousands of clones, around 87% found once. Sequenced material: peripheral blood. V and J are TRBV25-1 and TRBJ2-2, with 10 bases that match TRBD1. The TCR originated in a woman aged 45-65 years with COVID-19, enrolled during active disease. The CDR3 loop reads CASSEGGQGTAGELFF. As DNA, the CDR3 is TGTGCCAGCAGTGAGGGGGGACAGGGGACGGCCGGGGAGCTGTTTTTT.